These T cell receptor beta chains were read from a single sample in a study of cytomegalovirus exposure and HLA in healthy donors. Profiling relied on immunoSEQ multiplex PCR, and the TCRdb table lists in-frame clones only, not all of them. The table has some 200,000 clones, 79% seen once; the top ten hold under 2%. Sequenced sample: PBMCs. These receptors all stem from a girl aged 10 to 17 in good health and CMV-seropositive. Both conserved end residues are part of each CDR3. The D gene is left open where the match is weak. Only part of the rows carry a size: once, few, many, or a class if the clone is expanded.

j_gene: TRBJ2-5
len: 18
abundance: .
v_gene: TRBV5-4
d_gene: TRBD2
CDR3aa: CASRRGGGPITTQETQYF
CDR3nt: TGTGCCAGCCGCCGTGGCGGGGGGCCGATAACTACACAAGAGACCCAGTACTTC

j_gene: TRBJ2-1
len: 16
abundance: .
v_gene: TRBV6-5
d_gene: .
CDR3aa: CASSYSFGLAGNEQFF
CDR3nt: TGTGCCAGCAGTTACTCGTTCGGGCTAGCCGGCAATGAGCAGTTCTTC

j_gene: TRBJ2-2
len: 16
abundance: .
v_gene: TRBV13
d_gene: .
CDR3aa: CASSFQGLAVTGELFF
CDR3nt: TGTGCCAGCAGCTTTCAGGGGCTTGCAGTCACCGGGGAGCTGTTTTTT

j_gene: TRBJ1-5
len: 14
abundance: .
v_gene: TRBV18
d_gene: TRBD1
CDR3aa: CASSYTGGIQPQHF
CDR3nt: TGTGCCAGCTCGTACACAGGGGGAATTCAGCCCCAGCATTTT

j_gene: TRBJ2-6
len: 16
abundance: .
v_gene: TRBV4-3
d_gene: .
CDR3aa: CASSRDAGGGANVLTF
CDR3nt: TGCGCCAGCAGCCGGGACGCCGGGGGTGGGGCCAACGTCCTGACTTTC

j_gene: TRBJ2-3
len: 15
abundance: .
v_gene: TRBV9
d_gene: TRBD2
CDR3aa: CASSVGTSVPDTQYF
CDR3nt: TGTGCCAGCAGCGTTGGGACTAGCGTACCAGATACGCAGTATTTT

j_gene: TRBJ1-1
len: 16
abundance: few
v_gene: TRBV9
d_gene: TRBD1
CDR3aa: CASVGQVGNWNTEAFF
CDR3nt: TGTGCCAGCGTCGGACAGGTGGGGAATTGGAACACTGAAGCTTTCTTT

j_gene: TRBJ1-1
len: 13
abundance: .
v_gene: TRBV7-9
d_gene: .
CDR3aa: CASSYRVGTEAFF
CDR3nt: TGTGCCAGCAGTTACAGGGTGGGCACTGAAGCTTTCTTT

j_gene: TRBJ1-2
len: 13
abundance: few
v_gene: TRBV6-1
d_gene: TRBD1
CDR3aa: CASSGRDRGGYTF
CDR3nt: TGTGCCAGCAGTGGCCGGGACAGGGGTGGCTACACCTTC

j_gene: TRBJ1-1
len: 13
abundance: few
v_gene: TRBV6-5
d_gene: TRBD1
CDR3aa: CASTPTGRTEAFF
CDR3nt: TGTGCCAGCACCCCGACAGGGAGGACTGAAGCTTTCTTT

j_gene: TRBJ1-2
len: 12
abundance: .
v_gene: TRBV19
d_gene: .
CDR3aa: CASSNNPYGYTF
CDR3nt: TGTGCCAGTAGTAACAACCCCTATGGCTACACCTTC

j_gene: TRBJ2-7
len: 18
abundance: .
v_gene: TRBV7-2
d_gene: .
CDR3aa: CASSNPRVLGTSYYEQYF
CDR3nt: TGTGCCAGCAGTAACCCTCGTGTCCTTGGGACTTCGTACTACGAGCAGTACTTC

j_gene: TRBJ1-5
len: 14
abundance: .
v_gene: TRBV7-8
d_gene: .
CDR3aa: CASSLFGSNQPQHF
CDR3nt: TGTGCCAGCAGCTTATTCGGTAGCAATCAGCCCCAGCATTTT

j_gene: TRBJ1-3
len: 14
abundance: .
v_gene: TRBV7-2
d_gene: .
CDR3aa: CASSPTSSGNTIYF
CDR3nt: TGTGCCAGCAGCCCTACTAGCTCTGGAAACACCATATATTTT

j_gene: TRBJ2-1
len: 11
abundance: .
v_gene: TRBV7-2
d_gene: .
CDR3aa: CASSLGRVQFF
CDR3nt: TGTGCCAGCAGCTTAGGGCGGGTACAGTTCTTC

j_gene: TRBJ1-3
len: 13
abundance: .
v_gene: TRBV2
d_gene: TRBD1
CDR3aa: CATSRQGGDTIYF
CDR3nt: TGTGCCACTTCGAGACAGGGTGGGGACACCATATATTTT

j_gene: TRBJ2-1
len: 13
abundance: few
v_gene: TRBV28
d_gene: TRBD2
CDR3aa: CASNPGGLHEQFF
CDR3nt: TGTGCCAGCAACCCGGGGGGGCTTCATGAGCAGTTCTTC

j_gene: TRBJ2-1
len: 17
abundance: .
v_gene: TRBV4-1
d_gene: .
CDR3aa: CASSRTTGQLSYNEQFF
CDR3nt: TGCGCCAGCAGCCGCACGACAGGACAGCTCTCCTACAATGAGCAGTTCTTC